This TCR beta chain was recorded in a study of T cell changes during pregnancy in multiple sclerosis. TCRdb's copy holds only in-frame clones and misses some; the assay was immunoSEQ multiplex PCR. Counted here are 130,000 or so clones, around 95% occurring once; the ten biggest clones make up about 0.45%. As to this clone: An end of the junction does not agree with germline; a read error may underlie this.

Germline V CDR1 and CDR2: SNHLY, FYNNEI. The CDR3 is made up of 13 amino acids. The chain employs TRBV2 and TRBJ1-2, with a tentative D call TRBD1 (5 bases). The specimen comprised peripheral blood, sampled after pregnancy. This receptor was taken from a female donor with multiple sclerosis, enrolled in a pregnancy study. CDR3: CASNEDSYYGYTF. CDR3 sequence (DNA): TGTGCCAGCAATGAAGACAGTTACTATGGCTACACCTTC.